This entry features one TCR beta chain sequence. The CDR3 has 15 amino acids. CDR1 and CDR2 (germline): MNHEY, SVGEGT. Trimming pared 5 bases from V and 8 bases from J, leaving 18 bases between. Sequencing was performed with immunoSEQ multiplex PCR; in TCRdb, only in-frame clones are kept and a portion is missing. In the table there are roughly 120,000 clones, roughly 84% of which are singletons. The data originate from a study of blood T cell repertoires in COVID-19. Sequenced sample: peripheral blood. The origin of this receptor is a woman aged 65 to 85 who had recovered from COVID-19. The chain carries TRBV6-2 or TRBV6-3 and TRBJ1-4; a weak D match, TRBD1 (5 bases). The CDR3 reads CASSLRRVTEEKLFF. In DNA form, the CDR3 reads TGTGCCAGCAGTCTCCGCAGGGTGACGGAGGAAAAACTGTTTTTT.